One sample yielded the 25 T cell receptor beta chains listed below, sequenced in a study of Graves' ophthalmopathy and Graves' hyperthyroidism. Researchers took RNA transcripts and amplified TCR beta CDR3 regions from them. First-round RT-PCR used HTBI primers; second-round multiplex PCR followed. TCRdb re-analysed the multiplex PCR reads in MiXCR, keeping a single row per CDR3 protein. The sample contains about 370,000 distinct CDR3 sequences, approximately 20% of which appear only once. The sample was peripheral blood. All receptors come from a young woman with Graves' ophthalmopathy.

The chain uses TRBV6-1 and TRBJ1-2; D remains ambiguous. Trimming left V 6 bases short and J 5 bases short, with 16 bases between. From germline, CDR1 is MNHNS and CDR2 SASEGT. This CDR3 spans 14 amino acids. Written as DNA, the CDR3 is TGTGCCAGCAGCTCGGGAGGTTCGGGATATGGCTACACCTTC. Its translation: CASSSGGSGYGYTF.

This clonotype was counted ten times or more. The V and J genes are TRBV20-1 and TRBJ2-5; the D gene is possibly TRBD1 (6 bases). CDR1 and CDR2 from the germline V gene are DFQATT and SNEGSKA (reference sequence). V lost 4 bases and J lost 2, with 11 bases in between. This CDR3 spans 13 amino acids. The CDR3 sequence is CSANRVGQETQYF. CDR3 nucleotides: TGCAGTGCTAACAGGGTGGGACAAGAGACCCAGTACTTC.

At least ten counts were recorded for this clonotype. This chain joins TRBV30 and TRBJ2-2; the match to TRBD2 covers 8 bases. Germline V CDR1 and CDR2: GTSNPN, SVGIG (reference sequence). Trimming removed 0 bases from V and 3 bases from J; junction bases left unmatched: 3. This CDR3 contains 15 residues. As DNA, the CDR3 is TGTGCCTGGAGTGTGCGGACTAGCTACACCGGGGAGCTGTTTTTT. It encodes CAWSVRTSYTGELFF.

This clonotype was detected many times. J is TRBJ2-5 and V is TRBV3-1, with D perhaps TRBD2 (5 bases). The CDR3 spans 15 residues. In germline, CDR1 is LGHDT, CDR2 YNNKEL (reference sequence). V gave up 0 bases and J gave up 2 bases, with 10 bases separating them. CDR3: CASSQDTRTQETQYF. As DNA, the CDR3 is TGTGCCAGCAGCCAAGATACTAGGACTCAAGAGACCCAGTACTTC.

In this sample, this clonotype turned up many times. The V and J genes are TRBV6-5 and TRBJ1-6, with D possibly matching TRBD1 (5 bases). Germline V gene lookup returns CDR1 MNHEY and CDR2 SVGAGI. Trimming cost V 2 bases and J 9 bases, with 14 bases left between them. The CDR3 is made up of 15 amino acids. CDR3 bases: TGTGCCAGCAGTTACAGCGCGACTGGGGGTTCACCCCTCCACTTT. As protein: CASSYSATGGSPLHF.

The chain combines TRBV28 with TRBJ2-5; D might be TRBD1 (6 bases). V gave up 5 bases and J gave up 3 bases, with 22 bases separating them. Germline CDR1 is MDHEN and CDR2 is SYDVKM. This CDR3 region has 17 residues. CDR3: CASSTNFGQLKEETQYF. The DNA for the CDR3 is TGTGCCAGCAGTACTAACTTCGGACAGCTAAAAGAAGAGACCCAGTACTTC.

This clonotype was observed a handful of times. The chain carries TRBV12-3 or TRBV12-4 and TRBJ2-7; TRBD2 matches at 10 bases. CDR3 size: 14 residues. The J segment lost 3 bases and the V segment lost 5 bases, leaving 4 bases of the junction unmatched. The CDR3 coding sequence is TGTGCCAGCAGTATAGGACTAGCGGTCTACGAGCAGTACTTC. Its protein product is CASSIGLAVYEQYF.

This clonotype was seen ten or more times. The V call is TRBV6-2 or TRBV6-3, the J call TRBJ1-1, with 7 bases matching TRBD1. This CDR3 region has 14 residues. Germline V CDR1 and CDR2: MNHEY, SVGEGT. The V gene end was trimmed by 8 bases and the J gene end by 4 bases; junction bases not matched to a gene: 10. CDR3 loop: CASRSGDRVTEAFF. The CDR3 nucleotides are TGTGCCAGCCGCAGCGGAGACAGGGTCACTGAAGCTTTCTTT.

This clonotype has ten or more counts. The chain couples TRBV12-3 or TRBV12-4 to TRBJ2-2; D is ambiguous. There are 12 residues in the CDR3. V gave up 5 bases and J gave up 7 bases, with 8 bases separating them. The CDR3 DNA reads as TGTGCCAGCAGTAGGGTCAGCGGGGAGCTGTTTTTT. Amino acids: CASSRVSGELFF.

This clonotype was detected only a few times. The chain recombines TRBV5-6 with TRBJ1-5; no definite D call. V was trimmed by 1 base and J by 4 bases, leaving 9 bases between them. Germline CDR1 SGHDT, CDR2 YYEEEE. This CDR3 is 14 amino acids long. The CDR3 here is CASSLLDKNQPQHF. In DNA, the CDR3 is TGTGCCAGCAGCTTGCTAGACAAAAATCAGCCCCAGCATTTT.

This clonotype was counted many times. J is TRBJ2-2 and V is TRBV20-1; 7 bases map to TRBD1. V gave up 6 bases and J gave up 1 base; unmatched junction bases: 8. The CDR3 has 15 amino acids. Germline V lookup: CDR1 DFQATT, CDR2 SNEGSKA (reference sequence). The CDR3 DNA follows: TGCAGTGCAATTCACGACAGGGAGAACACCGGGGAGCTGTTTTTT. Translated, it gives CSAIHDRENTGELFF.

This clonotype was counted ten times or more. The chain joins TRBV2 to TRBJ1-1, with a tentative D call TRBD1 (5 bases). The germline V gene has CDR1 SNHLY and CDR2 FYNNEI. With 8 bases removed from V and 9 bases from J, the gap between germline ends came to 10 bases. The CDR3 totals 10 residues. The CDR3: CASRDLKAFF. CDR3 bases: TGTGCCAGCCGGGACCTAAAAGCTTTCTTT. Full variable domain (remainder filled in from reference TRBV2 and TRBJ1-1): EPEVTQTPSHQVTQMGQEVILRCVPISNHLYFYWYRQILGQKVEFLVSFYNNEISEKSEIFDDQFSVERPDGSNFTLKIRSTKLEDSAMYFCASRDLKAFFGQGTRLTVV.

This rearrangement joins TRBV12-3 or TRBV12-4 to TRBJ2-7, with TRBD2 identical over 12 bases. This CDR3 is 15 amino acids long. J was trimmed by 6 bases and V by 7 bases; bases with no gene match: 10. CDR3 residues: CASTKTSGSAGEQYF. The DNA for the CDR3 is TGTGCCAGCACCAAGACTAGCGGGAGCGCTGGCGAGCAGTACTTC.

At least ten counts were recorded for this clonotype. The CDR3 reads CASSYSWISGANVLTF. For the CDR3, the DNA is TGTGCCAGCAGTTACTCTTGGATTTCTGGGGCCAACGTCCTGACTTTC. The V and J genes are TRBV6-5 and TRBJ2-6; unclear D gene. This CDR3 is 16 amino acids long. V was cut by 0 bases and J by 1 base, with 7 bases left in between. Looked up from germline, CDR1 is MNHEY and CDR2 is SVGAGI.

This clonotype was found many times. This chain links TRBV6-2 or TRBV6-3 with TRBJ2-2; 10 bases line up with TRBD2. The CDR3 is 18 residues long. Trimming took 1 base from V and 6 from J; bases not matched to a gene: 11. Germline-derived CDR1 and CDR2 are MNHEY and SVGEGT. The CDR3 sequence is CASSYWIAGGYVAGELFF. The CDR3 DNA sequence: TGTGCCAGCAGTTACTGGATAGCGGGGGGTTATGTGGCCGGGGAGCTGTTTTTT.

This clonotype was recorded many times. The genes are TRBV7-9 and TRBJ1-2, with 9 bases identical to TRBD1. With V trimmed by 5 bases and J by 8 bases, 6 bases remained unmatched. Per the germline V gene, CDR1 is SEHNR and CDR2 is FQNEAQ (reference sequence). The CDR3 has 13 residues. Written as DNA, the CDR3 is TGTGCCAGCAGCCTCCGGACAGGGGTCGGCTACACCTTC. Protein: CASSLRTGVGYTF.

This clonotype was seen many times. V is TRBV7-2 and J is TRBJ2-7; TRBD2 matches 8 bases. The CDR3 runs 17 residues. V trimming: 0 bases; J trimming: 4 bases; junction bases outside the gene matches: 11. Germline-derived CDR1 and CDR2 are SGHTA and FQGNSA. In DNA, the CDR3 is TGTGCCAGCAGCTTAGCGTCAGTGCGGGGGGCTACATACGAGCAGTACTTC. It encodes CASSLASVRGATYEQYF. The full variable domain, completed using reference TRBV7-2 and TRBJ2-7, is GAGVSQSPSNKVTEKGKDVELRCDPISGHTALYWYRQSLGQGLEFLIYFQGNSAPDKSGLPSDRFSAERTGGSVSTLTIQRTQQEDSAVYLCASSLASVRGATYEQYFGPGTRLTVT.

This clonotype was found many times. The chain employs TRBV6-1 and TRBJ2-2; perhaps TRBD2 as D (6 bases). CDR1 and CDR2 from the germline V gene are MNHNS and SASEGT. Deletions cut 2 bases from V and 6 bases from J, with 19 bases between. The CDR3 is 17 residues long. CDR3 sequence: CASSERRARDIPGELFF. For the CDR3, the DNA is TGTGCCAGCAGTGAAAGGAGGGCGAGGGATATCCCCGGGGAGCTGTTTTTT.

This clonotype showed up many times. This sequence joins TRBV6-2 or TRBV6-3 and TRBJ2-5; 8 nucleotides agree with TRBD1. This CDR3 has 15 residues. The germline V gene has CDR1 MNHEY and CDR2 SVGEGT. With V trimmed by 6 bases and J by 4 bases, 10 bases remained unmatched. The CDR3 reads CASSRTGWEVETQYF. For the CDR3, the DNA is TGTGCCAGCAGCCGGACAGGGTGGGAGGTAGAGACCCAGTACTTC.

J is TRBJ2-7 and V is TRBV28, with a possible D match to TRBD1 (5 bases). The CDR3 spans 18 residues. The germline V gene encodes CDR1 MDHEN and CDR2 SYDVKM. V was trimmed by 4 bases and J by 0 bases, leaving 22 bases between them. The CDR3 DNA sequence: TGTGCCAGCAGTTGTCAGTTATTCTCAGGGTTTCTCTCCTACGAGCAGTACTTC. Encoded protein: CASSCQLFSGFLSYEQYF.

This CDR3 reads CASSRTAGGSMNTEAFF. CDR3 DNA sequence: TGTGCCAGCAGCAGGACAGCCGGGGGTTCGATGAACACTGAAGCTTTCTTT. The chain uses TRBV7-3 and TRBJ1-1, with a possible D match to TRBD1 (6 bases). V was clipped by 5 bases and J by 0 bases, with 19 bases between them. The CDR3 runs to 17 residues. The V gene's germline CDR1 is SGHTA and CDR2 FQGTGA.

The table lists this clonotype with many counts. The chain joins TRBV6-5 to TRBJ1-1; the D gene is possibly TRBD1 (6 bases). Trimming shortened V by 8 bases and J by 1 base, and 14 bases separated the two germline ends. Germline V gene data show CDR1 as MNHEY and CDR2 as SVGAGI. This CDR3 has 14 residues. The DNA for the CDR3 is TGTGCCAGCGAGGGGGACGGGTGGAACACTGAAGCTTTCTTT. This translates into CASEGDGWNTEAFF.

This chain uses TRBV19 with TRBJ1-1, with a weak D call TRBD1 (5 bases). CDR3 size: 12 residues. CDR1 is LNHDA and CDR2 is SQIVND in the germline V gene (reference sequence). The V and J ends lost 0 bases and 8 bases respectively, with 7 bases between them. The CDR3 spells CASSIDQGEAFF. The CDR3 bases are TGTGCCAGTAGTATAGATCAGGGAGAAGCTTTCTTT.

This rearrangement joins TRBV9 to TRBJ1-3; 10 bases line up with TRBD1. The CDR3 has 19 amino acids. Germline V gives CDR1 SGDLS, CDR2 YYNGEE. V dropped 0 bases and J dropped 0; count of bases not matched to a gene: 9. The CDR3 here is CASSVGRDRGPNSGNTIYF. The CDR3 nucleotides are TGTGCCAGCAGCGTAGGGAGGGACAGGGGCCCCAACTCTGGAAACACCATATATTTT.

This chain joins TRBV30 and TRBJ1-3; D unresolved. CDR1 and CDR2 (germline): GTSNPN, SVGIG (reference sequence). This CDR3 is built from 14 residues. Trimming removed 2 bases from V and 0 bases from J, with 8 bases in between. The DNA of the CDR3 is TGTGCCTGGAGTTTGGGAAGCTCTGGAAACACCATATATTTT. Amino acid sequence: CAWSLGSSGNTIYF.